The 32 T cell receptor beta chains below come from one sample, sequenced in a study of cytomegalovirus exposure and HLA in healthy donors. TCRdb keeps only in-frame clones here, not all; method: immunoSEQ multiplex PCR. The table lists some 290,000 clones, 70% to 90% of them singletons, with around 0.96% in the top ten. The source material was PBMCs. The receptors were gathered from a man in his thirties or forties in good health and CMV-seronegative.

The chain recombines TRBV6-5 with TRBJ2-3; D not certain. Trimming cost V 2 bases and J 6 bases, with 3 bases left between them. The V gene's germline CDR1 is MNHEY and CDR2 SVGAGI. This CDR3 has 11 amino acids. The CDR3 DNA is TGTGCCAGCAGTTACGGCGATACGCAGTATTTT. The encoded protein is CASSYGDTQYF.

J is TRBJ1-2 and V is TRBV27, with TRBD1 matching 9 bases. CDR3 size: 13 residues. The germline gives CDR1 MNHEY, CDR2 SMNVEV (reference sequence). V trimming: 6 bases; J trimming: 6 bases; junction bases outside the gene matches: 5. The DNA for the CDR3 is TGTGCCAGCAGGGAACAGGGGGCTGATGGCTACACCTTC. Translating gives CASREQGADGYTF.

The DNA for the CDR3 is TGTGCCAGCAGTTACGGGGGTAGGGGGAGCACCGGGGAGCTGTTTTTT. Translated: CASSYGGRGSTGELFF. The J gene is TRBJ2-2, the V gene TRBV6-5, with D possibly TRBD1 on 6 matching bases. V lost 2 bases and J lost 4, with 14 bases in between. The germline gives CDR1 MNHEY, CDR2 SVGAGI. This CDR3 comprises 16 residues.

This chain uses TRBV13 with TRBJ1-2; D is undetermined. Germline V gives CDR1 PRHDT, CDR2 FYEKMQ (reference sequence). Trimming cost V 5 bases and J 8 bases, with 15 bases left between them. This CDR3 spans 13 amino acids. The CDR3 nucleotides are TGTGCCAGCAGCCGCACTCAGGTGAACGGCTACACCTTC. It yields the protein CASSRTQVNGYTF.

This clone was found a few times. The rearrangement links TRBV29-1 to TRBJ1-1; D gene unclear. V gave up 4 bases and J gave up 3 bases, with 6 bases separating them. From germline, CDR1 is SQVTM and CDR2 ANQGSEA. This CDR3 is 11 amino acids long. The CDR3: CSVGADTEAFF. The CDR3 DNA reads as TGCAGCGTTGGTGCGGACACTGAAGCTTTCTTT.

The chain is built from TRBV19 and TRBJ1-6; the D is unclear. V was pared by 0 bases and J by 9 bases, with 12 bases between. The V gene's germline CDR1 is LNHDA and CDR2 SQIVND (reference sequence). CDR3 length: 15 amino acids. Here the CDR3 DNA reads TGTGCCAGTAGTATAGATCCAGCCAGGCGTTCACCCCTCCACTTT. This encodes CASSIDPARRSPLHF.

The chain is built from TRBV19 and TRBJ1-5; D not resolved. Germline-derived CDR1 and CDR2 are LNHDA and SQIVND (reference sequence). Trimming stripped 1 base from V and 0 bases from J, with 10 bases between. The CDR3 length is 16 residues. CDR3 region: CASSIVPVYSNQPQHF. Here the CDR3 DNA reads TGTGCCAGTAGTATAGTTCCAGTTTATAGCAATCAGCCCCAGCATTTT.

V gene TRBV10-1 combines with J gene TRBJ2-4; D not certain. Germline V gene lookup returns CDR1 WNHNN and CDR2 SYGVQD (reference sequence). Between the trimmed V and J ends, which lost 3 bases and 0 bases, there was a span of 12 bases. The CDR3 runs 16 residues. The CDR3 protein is CASSEDSPRAKNIQYF. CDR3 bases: TGCGCCAGCAGTGAAGATAGTCCTAGAGCCAAAAACATTCAGTACTTC.

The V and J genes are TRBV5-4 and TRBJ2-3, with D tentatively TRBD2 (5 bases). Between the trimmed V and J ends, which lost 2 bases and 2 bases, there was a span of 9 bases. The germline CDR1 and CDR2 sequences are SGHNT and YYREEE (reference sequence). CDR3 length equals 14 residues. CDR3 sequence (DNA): TGTGCCAGCAGCTTTGGAGGCAACACAGATACGCAGTATTTT. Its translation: CASSFGGNTDTQYF. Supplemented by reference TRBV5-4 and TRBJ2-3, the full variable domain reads ETGVTQSPTHLIKTRGQQVTLRCSSQSGHNTVSWYQQALGQGPQFIFQYYREEENGRGNFPPRFSGLQFPNYSSELNVNALELDDSALYLCASSFGGNTDTQYFGPGTRLTVL.

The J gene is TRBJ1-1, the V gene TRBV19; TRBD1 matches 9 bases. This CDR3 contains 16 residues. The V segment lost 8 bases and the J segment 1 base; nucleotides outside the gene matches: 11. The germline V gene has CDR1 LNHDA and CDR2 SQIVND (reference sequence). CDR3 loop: CASGTGTGLGNTEAFF. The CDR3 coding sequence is TGTGCCAGTGGGACCGGGACAGGGCTCGGGAACACTGAAGCTTTCTTT.

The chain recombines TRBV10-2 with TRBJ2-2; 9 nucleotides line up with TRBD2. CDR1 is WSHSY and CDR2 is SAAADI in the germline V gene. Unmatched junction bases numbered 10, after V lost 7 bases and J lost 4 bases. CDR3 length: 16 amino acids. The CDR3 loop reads CASNLVSLAGTGELFF. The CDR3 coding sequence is TGCGCCAGCAACCTCGTGTCACTAGCGGGCACCGGGGAGCTGTTTTTT.

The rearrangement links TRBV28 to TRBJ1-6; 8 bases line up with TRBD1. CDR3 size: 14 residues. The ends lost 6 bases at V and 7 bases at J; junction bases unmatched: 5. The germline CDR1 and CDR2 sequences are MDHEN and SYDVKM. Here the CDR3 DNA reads TGTGCCAGCAGCCTCTGGACAGGGAATTCACCCCTCCACTTT. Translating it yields CASSLWTGNSPLHF.

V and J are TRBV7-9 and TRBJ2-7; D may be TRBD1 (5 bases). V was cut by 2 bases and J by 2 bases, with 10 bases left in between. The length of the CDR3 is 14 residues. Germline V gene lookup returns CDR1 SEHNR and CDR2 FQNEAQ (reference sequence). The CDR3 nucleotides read TGTGCCAGCAGCTTAAAAGGGGTCACCTACGAGCAGTACTTC. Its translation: CASSLKGVTYEQYF.

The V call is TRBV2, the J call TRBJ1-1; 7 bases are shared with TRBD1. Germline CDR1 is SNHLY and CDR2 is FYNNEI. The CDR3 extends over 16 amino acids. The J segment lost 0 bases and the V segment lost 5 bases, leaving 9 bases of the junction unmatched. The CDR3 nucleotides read TGTGCCAGCAGTTACAACCCGGGACAGATGAACACTGAAGCTTTCTTT. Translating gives CASSYNPGQMNTEAFF.

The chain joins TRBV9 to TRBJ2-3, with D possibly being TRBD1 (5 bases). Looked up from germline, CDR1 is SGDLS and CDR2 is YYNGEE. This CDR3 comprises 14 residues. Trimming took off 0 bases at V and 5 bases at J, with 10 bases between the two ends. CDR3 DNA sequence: TGTGCCAGCAGCGTAGGGCAGGGCCGAGATACGCAGTATTTT. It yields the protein CASSVGQGRDTQYF.

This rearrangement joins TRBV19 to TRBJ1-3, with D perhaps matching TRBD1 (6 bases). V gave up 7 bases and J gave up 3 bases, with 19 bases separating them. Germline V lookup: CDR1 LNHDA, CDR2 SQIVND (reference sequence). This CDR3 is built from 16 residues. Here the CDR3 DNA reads TGTGCCAGTAATATGCTTGGGGCAGGGGATGGAAACACCATATATTTT. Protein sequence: CASNMLGAGDGNTIYF.

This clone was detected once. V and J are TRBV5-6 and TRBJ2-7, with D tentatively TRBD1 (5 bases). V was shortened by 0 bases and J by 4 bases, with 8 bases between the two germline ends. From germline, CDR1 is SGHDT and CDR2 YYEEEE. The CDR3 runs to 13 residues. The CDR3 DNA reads TGTGCCAGCAGCTTGGGACAGCAATACGAGCAGTACTTC. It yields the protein CASSLGQQYEQYF. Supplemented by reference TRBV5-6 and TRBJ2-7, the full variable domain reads DAGVTQSPTHLIKTRGQQVTLRCSPKSGHDTVSWYQQALGQGPQFIFQYYEEEERQRGNFPDRFSGHQFPNYSSELNVNALLLGDSALYLCASSLGQQYEQYFGPGTRLTVT.

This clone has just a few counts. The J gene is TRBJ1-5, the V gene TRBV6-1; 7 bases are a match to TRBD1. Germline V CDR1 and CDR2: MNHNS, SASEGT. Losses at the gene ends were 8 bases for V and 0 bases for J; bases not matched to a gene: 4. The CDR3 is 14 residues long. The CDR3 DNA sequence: TGTGCCAGCGGGACAGAAACTAGCAATCAGCCCCAGCATTTT. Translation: CASGTETSNQPQHF.

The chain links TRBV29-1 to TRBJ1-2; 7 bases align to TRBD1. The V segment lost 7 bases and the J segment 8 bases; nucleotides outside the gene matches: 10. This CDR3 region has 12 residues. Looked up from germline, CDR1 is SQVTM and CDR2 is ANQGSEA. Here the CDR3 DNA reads TGCAGCGGAGGAGACAGGGAAAGAGGCTACACCTTC. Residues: CSGGDRERGYTF. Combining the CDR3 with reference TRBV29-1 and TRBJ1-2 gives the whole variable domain SAVISQKPSRDICQRGTSLTIQCQVDSQVTMMFWYRQQPGQSLTLIATANQGSEATYESGFVIDKFPISRPNLTFSTLTVSNMSPEDSSIYLCSGGDRERGYTFGSGTRLTVV.

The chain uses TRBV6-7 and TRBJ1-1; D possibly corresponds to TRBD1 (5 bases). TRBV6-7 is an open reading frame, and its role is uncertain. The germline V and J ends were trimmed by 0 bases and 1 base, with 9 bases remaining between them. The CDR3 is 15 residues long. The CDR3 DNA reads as TGTGCCAGCAGTTACTCAGGGGTTGAGAACACTGAAGCTTTCTTT. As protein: CASSYSGVENTEAFF.

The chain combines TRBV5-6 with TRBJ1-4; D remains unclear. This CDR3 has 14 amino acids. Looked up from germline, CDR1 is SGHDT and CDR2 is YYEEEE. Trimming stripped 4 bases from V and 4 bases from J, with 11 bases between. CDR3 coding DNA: TGTGCCAGCAGCGACTGGCAGTTTAATGAAAAACTGTTTTTT. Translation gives CASSDWQFNEKLFF.

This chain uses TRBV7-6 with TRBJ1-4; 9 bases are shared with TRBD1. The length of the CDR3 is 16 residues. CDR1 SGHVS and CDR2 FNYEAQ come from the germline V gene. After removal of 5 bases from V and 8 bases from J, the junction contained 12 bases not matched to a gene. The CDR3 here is CASSDRPGQGPEKLFF. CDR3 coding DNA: TGTGCCAGCAGCGACCGACCGGGACAGGGCCCCGAAAAACTGTTTTTT.

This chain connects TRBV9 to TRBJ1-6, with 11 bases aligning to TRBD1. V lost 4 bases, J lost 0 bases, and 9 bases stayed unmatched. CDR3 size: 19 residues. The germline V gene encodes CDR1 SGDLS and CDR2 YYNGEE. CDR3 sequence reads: CASSPGTGGSSSYNSPLHF. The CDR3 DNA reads TGTGCCAGCAGCCCAGGGACAGGGGGTTCCAGCTCCTATAATTCACCCCTCCACTTT.

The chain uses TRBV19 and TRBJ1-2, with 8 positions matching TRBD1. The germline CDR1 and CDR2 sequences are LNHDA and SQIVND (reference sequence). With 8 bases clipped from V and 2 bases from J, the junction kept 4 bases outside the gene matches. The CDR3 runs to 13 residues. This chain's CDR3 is CASRDRRNYGYTF. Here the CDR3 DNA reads TGTGCCAGTCGGGACAGGCGGAACTATGGCTACACCTTC.

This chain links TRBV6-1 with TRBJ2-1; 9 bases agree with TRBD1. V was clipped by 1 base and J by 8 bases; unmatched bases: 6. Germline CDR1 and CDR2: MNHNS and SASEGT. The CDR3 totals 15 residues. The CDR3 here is CASSEVGQGTDEQFF. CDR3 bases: TGTGCCAGCAGTGAAGTGGGACAGGGTACGGATGAGCAGTTCTTC.

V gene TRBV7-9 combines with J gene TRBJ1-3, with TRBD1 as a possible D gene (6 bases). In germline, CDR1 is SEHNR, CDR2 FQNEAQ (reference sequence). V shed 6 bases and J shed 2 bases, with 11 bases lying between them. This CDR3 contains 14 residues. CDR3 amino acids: CASRPQGAGNTIYF. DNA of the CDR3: TGTGCCAGCAGACCACAGGGAGCTGGAAACACCATATATTTT.

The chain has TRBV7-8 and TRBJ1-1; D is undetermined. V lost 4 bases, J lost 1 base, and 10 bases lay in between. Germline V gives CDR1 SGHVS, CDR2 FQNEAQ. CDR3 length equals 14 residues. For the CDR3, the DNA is TGTGCCAGCAGCTGGCCATGGCCGAACACTGAAGCTTTCTTT. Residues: CASSWPWPNTEAFF. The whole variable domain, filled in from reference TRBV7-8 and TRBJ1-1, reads GAGVSQSPRYKVAKRGQDVALRCDPISGHVSLFWYQQALGQGPEFLTYFQNEAQLDKSGLPSDRFFAERPEGSVSTLKIQRTQQEDSAVYLCASSWPWPNTEAFFGQGTRLTVV.

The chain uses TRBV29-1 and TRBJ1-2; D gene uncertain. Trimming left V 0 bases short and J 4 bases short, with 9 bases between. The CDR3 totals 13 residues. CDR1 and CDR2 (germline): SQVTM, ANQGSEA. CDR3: CSVEDRFSYGYTF. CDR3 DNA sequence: TGCAGCGTTGAAGATCGGTTTTCCTATGGCTACACCTTC.

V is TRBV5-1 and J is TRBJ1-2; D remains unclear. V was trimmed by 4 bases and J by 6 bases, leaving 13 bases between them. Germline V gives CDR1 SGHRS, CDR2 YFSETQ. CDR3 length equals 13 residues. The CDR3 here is CASSDGGFNGYTF. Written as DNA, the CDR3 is TGCGCCAGCAGCGACGGAGGGTTTAATGGCTACACCTTC.

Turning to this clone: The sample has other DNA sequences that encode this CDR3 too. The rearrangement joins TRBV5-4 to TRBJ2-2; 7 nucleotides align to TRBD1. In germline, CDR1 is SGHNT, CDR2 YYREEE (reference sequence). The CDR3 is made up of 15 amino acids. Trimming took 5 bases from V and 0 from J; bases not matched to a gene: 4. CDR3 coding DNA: TGTGCCAGCAGTAGGGACAGTTCGAACACCGGGGAGCTGTTTTTT. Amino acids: CASSRDSSNTGELFF.

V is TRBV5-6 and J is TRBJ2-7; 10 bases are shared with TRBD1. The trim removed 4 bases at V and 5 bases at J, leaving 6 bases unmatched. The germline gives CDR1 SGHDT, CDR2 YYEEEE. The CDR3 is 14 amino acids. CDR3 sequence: CASSLRDRGHEQYF. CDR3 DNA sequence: TGTGCCAGCAGCCTACGGGACAGGGGCCACGAGCAGTACTTC.

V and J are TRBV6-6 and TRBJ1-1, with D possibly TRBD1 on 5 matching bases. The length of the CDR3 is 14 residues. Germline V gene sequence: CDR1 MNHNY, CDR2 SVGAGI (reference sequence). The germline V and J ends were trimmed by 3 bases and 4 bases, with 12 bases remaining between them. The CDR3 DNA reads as TGTGCCAGCAGTTATAAGGGGAACCCCACTGAAGCTTTCTTT. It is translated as CASSYKGNPTEAFF.